The 3 T cell receptor beta chains given below trace back to one sample, sequenced in a study of regulatory T cells in long-lasting Graves disease. Time point in this sample: newly diagnosed GD, antithyroid drugs for less than 3 months. Generation of the TCR library employed RNA extracted from PBMCs. Construction of TCR beta libraries relied on iRepertoire HTBI primers and on Arm-PCR targeting CDR3 regions. One entry per CDR3 protein results from TCRdb running MiXCR on the multiplex PCR reads. The sample consists of some 460,000 distinct CDR3 sequences, about 17% of them appearing once. These records were also assigned to another study, of T cells in Graves' hyperthyroidism and ophthalmopathy.

The starting material was peripheral blood mononuclear cells (PBMCs), obtained at new diagnosis, from a patient treated with antithyroid drugs. These receptors all stem from a man between 35 and 55 years old with Graves disease.

This clonotype was detected many times. The chain has TRBV11-1 and TRBJ1-1; D unresolved. V gave up 1 base and J gave up 5 bases, with 14 bases separating them. The CDR3 is made up of 15 amino acids. The germline CDR1 and CDR2 sequences are SGHAT and FQDESV (reference sequence). The CDR3 loop is CASSLEGTPGTEAFF. The CDR3 nucleotides read TGTGCCAGCAGCTTAGAGGGCACCCCGGGAACTGAAGCTTTCTTT.

This clonotype was counted ten times or more. The chain links TRBV11-2 to TRBJ1-1; D uncertain. Germline CDR1 is SGHAT and CDR2 is FQNNGV. The CDR3 contains 14 residues. The ends were cut back, 4 bases at V and 1 base at J, with 10 bases in the middle. The CDR3 DNA sequence: TGTGCCAGCAGCTCCGTGGCTACGAACACTGAAGCTTTCTTT. Translated, it gives CASSSVATNTEAFF.

This clonotype occurred many times. The chain is built from TRBV29-1 and TRBJ1-5; TRBD1 might be the D (6 bases). The CDR3 is 13 residues long. V was shortened by 7 bases and J by 0 bases, with 10 bases between the two germline ends. Germline values: CDR1 SQVTM, CDR2 ANQGSEA. This chain's CDR3 is CSGQENSNQPQHF. In nucleotides, the CDR3 is TGCAGCGGACAGGAAAATAGCAATCAGCCCCAGCATTTT.